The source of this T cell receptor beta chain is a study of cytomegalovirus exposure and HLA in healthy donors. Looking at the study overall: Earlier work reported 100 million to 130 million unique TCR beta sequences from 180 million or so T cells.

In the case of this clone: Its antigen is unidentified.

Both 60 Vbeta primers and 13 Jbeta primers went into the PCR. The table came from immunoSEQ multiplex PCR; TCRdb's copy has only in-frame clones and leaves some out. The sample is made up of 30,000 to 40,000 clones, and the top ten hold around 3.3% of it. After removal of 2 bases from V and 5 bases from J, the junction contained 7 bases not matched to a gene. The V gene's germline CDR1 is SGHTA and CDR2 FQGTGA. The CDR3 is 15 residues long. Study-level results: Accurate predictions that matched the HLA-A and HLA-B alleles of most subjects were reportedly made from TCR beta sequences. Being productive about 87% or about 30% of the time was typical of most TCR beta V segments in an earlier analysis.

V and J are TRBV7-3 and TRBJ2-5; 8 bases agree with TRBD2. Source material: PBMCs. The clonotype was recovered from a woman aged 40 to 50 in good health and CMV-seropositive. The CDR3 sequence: CASSLHGGAEETQYF. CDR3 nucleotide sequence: TGTGCCAGCAGCTTACACGGGGGGGCGGAGGAGACCCAGTACTTC.